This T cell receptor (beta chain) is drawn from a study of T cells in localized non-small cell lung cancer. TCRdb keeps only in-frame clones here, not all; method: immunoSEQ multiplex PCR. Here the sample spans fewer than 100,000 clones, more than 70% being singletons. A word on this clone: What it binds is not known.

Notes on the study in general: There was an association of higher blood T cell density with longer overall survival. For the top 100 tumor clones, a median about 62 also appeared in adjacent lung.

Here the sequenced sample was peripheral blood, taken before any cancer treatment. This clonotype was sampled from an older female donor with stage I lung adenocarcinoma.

Here the CDR3 reads CASSALWGQIGTGELFF. Written as DNA, the CDR3 is TGTGCCAGCAGCGCCCTGTGGGGACAGATTGGAACCGGGGAGCTGTTTTTT. The chain carries TRBV9 and TRBJ2-2; 7 bases are shared with TRBD1. CDR1 and CDR2 (germline): SGDLS, YYNGEE. The CDR3 extends over 17 amino acids. The trim removed 3 bases at V and 5 bases at J, leaving 13 bases unmatched.